This passage covers 3 T cell receptor beta chains from one sample sequenced in a study of T cells in Graves' hyperthyroidism and ophthalmopathy. Template material for amplifying TCR beta CDR3 regions consisted of RNA transcripts. A first-round RT-PCR of the TCR CDR3 used the HTBI primer set. TCRdb passed the multiplex PCR reads through MiXCR, listing each CDR3 protein once. Of 370,000 or so distinct CDR3 sequences in the sample, roughly 14% were seen once. The sample comprised blood. The receptors originated from a man aged 30-40 years with Graves' hyperthyroidism that later progressed to Graves' ophthalmopathy.

This clonotype has at least ten counts. The chain is built from TRBV6-1 and TRBJ2-1, with TRBD2 matching 16 bases. Germline V gene lookup returns CDR1 MNHNS and CDR2 SASEGT. The CDR3 covers 16 residues. The V segment lost 4 bases and the J segment 10 bases; nucleotides outside the gene matches: 7. The CDR3 spells CASSAGTSGGAREQFF. CDR3 nucleotide sequence: TGTGCCAGCAGTGCAGGGACTAGCGGGGGGGCCAGGGAGCAGTTCTTC.

At least ten counts were recorded for this clonotype. J is TRBJ1-1 and V is TRBV3-1, with a tentative D call TRBD1 (5 bases). The CDR3 is made up of 14 amino acids. Trimming stripped 4 bases from V and 0 bases from J, with 9 bases between. Germline lookup yields CDR1 LGHDT and CDR2 YNNKEL (reference sequence). The CDR3 here is CASSPEGMNTEAFF. CDR3 DNA: TGTGCCAGCAGCCCTGAGGGGATGAACACTGAAGCTTTCTTT.

Details on this clonotype: A much larger clonotype is one base distant, so this may be a read error. The chain combines TRBV9 with TRBJ1-2; 7 bases fit TRBD1. Germline loops: CDR1 SGDLS, CDR2 YYNGEE. This CDR3 is built from 13 residues. The CDR3 nucleotides are TGTGCCAGCAGCGAGGGGGCGGCGTATGGCCACACCTTC. It is translated as CASSEGAAYGHTF.